The source of this TCR beta chain is a study of blood T cell repertoires in COVID-19. Looking at the study overall: Sources were T cells, B-cell-depleted T cells, or PBMCs; the material itself was cDNA or gDNA.

Some clones are missing from TCRdb's copy, which holds only in-frame ones; the method was immunoSEQ multiplex PCR. The sample holds 160,000 or so clones, 80% to 90% seen once. The Seattle site enrolled patients during active infection and followed them longitudinally. Germline trimming cut 5 bases from V and 0 bases from J; bases unmatched to any gene: 10. CDR3 length: 19 amino acids. CDR1 and CDR2 (germline): LGHDT, YNNKEL (reference sequence). The source is a woman in her 70s with COVID-19, enrolled during active disease. The rearrangement joins TRBV3-1 (or the pseudogene TRBV3-2) to TRBJ2-3, with 14 nucleotides matching TRBD2. Sequencing used peripheral blood. The CDR3 spells CASSVRLAGGVHSTDTQYF. CDR3 sequence (DNA): TGTGCCAGCAGCGTTCGACTAGCGGGGGGGGTACATAGCACAGATACGCAGTATTTT.